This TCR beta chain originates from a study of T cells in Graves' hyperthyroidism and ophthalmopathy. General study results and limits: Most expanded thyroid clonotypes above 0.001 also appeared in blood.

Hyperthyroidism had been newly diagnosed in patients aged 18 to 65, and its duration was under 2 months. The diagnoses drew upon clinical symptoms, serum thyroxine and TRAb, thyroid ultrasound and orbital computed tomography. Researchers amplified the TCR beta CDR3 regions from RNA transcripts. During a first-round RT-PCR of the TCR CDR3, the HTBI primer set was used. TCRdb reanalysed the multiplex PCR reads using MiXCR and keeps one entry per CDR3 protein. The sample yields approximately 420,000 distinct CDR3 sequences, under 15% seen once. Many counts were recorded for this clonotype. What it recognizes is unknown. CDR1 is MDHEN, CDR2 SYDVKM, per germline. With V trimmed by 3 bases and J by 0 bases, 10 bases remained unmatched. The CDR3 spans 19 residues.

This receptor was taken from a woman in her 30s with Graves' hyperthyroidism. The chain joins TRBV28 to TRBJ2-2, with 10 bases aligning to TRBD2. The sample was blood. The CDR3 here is CASSFPRLAGDTNTGELFF. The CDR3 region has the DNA TGTGCCAGCAGTTTCCCACGACTAGCGGGCGATACGAACACCGGGGAGCTGTTTTTT.